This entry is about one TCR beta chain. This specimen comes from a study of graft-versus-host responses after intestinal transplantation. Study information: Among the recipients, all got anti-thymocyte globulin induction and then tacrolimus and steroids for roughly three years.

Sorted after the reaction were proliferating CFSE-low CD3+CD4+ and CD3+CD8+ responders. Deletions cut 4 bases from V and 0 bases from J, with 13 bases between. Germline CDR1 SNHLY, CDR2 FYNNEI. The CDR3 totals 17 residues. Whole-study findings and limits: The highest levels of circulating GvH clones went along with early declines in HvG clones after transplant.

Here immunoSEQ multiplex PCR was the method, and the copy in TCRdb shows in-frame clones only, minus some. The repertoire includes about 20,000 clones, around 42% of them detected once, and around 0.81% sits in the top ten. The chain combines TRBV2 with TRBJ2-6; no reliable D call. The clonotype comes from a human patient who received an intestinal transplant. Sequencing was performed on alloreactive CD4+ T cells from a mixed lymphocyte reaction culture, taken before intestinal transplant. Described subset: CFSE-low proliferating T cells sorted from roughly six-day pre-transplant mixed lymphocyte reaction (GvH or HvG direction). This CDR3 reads CASSVLGPSSGANVLTF. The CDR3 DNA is TGTGCCAGCAGTGTGCTGGGCCCCAGCTCTGGGGCCAACGTCCTGACTTTC.